These 5 T cell receptor beta chains share one sample of origin, sequenced in a study of blood T cell repertoires in COVID-19. Assay used: immunoSEQ multiplex PCR; TCRdb lists only in-frame clones, some missing. The sample holds 110,000 to 150,000 clones, around 82% seen once. The sequencing sample was made of peripheral blood. The receptors here all came from a man between 60 and 75 years old with acute or convalescent COVID-19.

V gene TRBV5-1 combines with J gene TRBJ1-6; TRBD1 matches 9 bases. This CDR3 has 15 residues. J gave up 8 bases and V 0 bases, and 3 bases lay outside the gene matches. CDR1 is SGHRS, CDR2 YFSETQ, per germline. The CDR3 DNA is TGCGCCAGCAGCTTGGGACAGGGGGTACATTCACCCCTCCACTTT. The encoded protein is CASSLGQGVHSPLHF. The full variable domain, completed using reference TRBV5-1 and TRBJ1-6, is KAGVTQTPRYLIKTRGQQVTLSCSPISGHRSVSWYQQTPGQGLQFLFEYFSETQRNKGNFPGRFSGRQFSNSRSEMNVSTLELGDSALYLCASSLGQGVHSPLHFGNGTRLTVT.

This chain uses TRBV2 with TRBJ2-1; D possibly corresponds to TRBD2 (6 bases). Germline-derived CDR1 and CDR2 are SNHLY and FYNNEI. CDR3 length: 15 amino acids. V lost 2 bases, J lost 5 bases, and 13 bases lay in between. The CDR3 sequence: CASSELGGANNEQFF. The CDR3, as DNA: TGTGCCAGCAGTGAACTCGGGGGAGCGAACAATGAGCAGTTCTTC.

This sequence joins TRBV6-5 and TRBJ1-4; 7 nucleotides line up with TRBD1. From germline, CDR1 is MNHEY and CDR2 SVGAGI. CDR3 length equals 15 residues. V shed 5 bases and J 3 bases; nucleotides not matched to a gene: 6. CDR3 coding DNA: TGTGCCAGCAGTCCCATACAGGGGTCTAATGAAAAACTGTTTTTT. Its translation: CASSPIQGSNEKLFF.

The chain joins TRBV18 to TRBJ2-3, with 10 positions matching TRBD2. The germline V gene encodes CDR1 KGHSH and CDR2 LQKENI. The CDR3 runs to 17 residues. Trimming took 3 bases from V and 6 from J; bases not matched to a gene: 12. CDR3 in DNA: TGTGCCAGCTCACCCCAGGCAGCGGGAGGGCCAGGGGATACGCAGTATTTT. Its protein product is CASSPQAAGGPGDTQYF.

V usage is TRBV28 and J usage is TRBJ2-3, with 7 bases that match TRBD2. CDR1 and CDR2 (germline): MDHEN, SYDVKM. The CDR3 has 14 amino acids. The V and J ends lost 7 bases and 4 bases, in that order; junction bases with no gene match: 8. The DNA for the CDR3 is TGTGCCAGCAACCGCCCGGGAGGATCAGATACGCAGTATTTT. Protein: CASNRPGGSDTQYF.